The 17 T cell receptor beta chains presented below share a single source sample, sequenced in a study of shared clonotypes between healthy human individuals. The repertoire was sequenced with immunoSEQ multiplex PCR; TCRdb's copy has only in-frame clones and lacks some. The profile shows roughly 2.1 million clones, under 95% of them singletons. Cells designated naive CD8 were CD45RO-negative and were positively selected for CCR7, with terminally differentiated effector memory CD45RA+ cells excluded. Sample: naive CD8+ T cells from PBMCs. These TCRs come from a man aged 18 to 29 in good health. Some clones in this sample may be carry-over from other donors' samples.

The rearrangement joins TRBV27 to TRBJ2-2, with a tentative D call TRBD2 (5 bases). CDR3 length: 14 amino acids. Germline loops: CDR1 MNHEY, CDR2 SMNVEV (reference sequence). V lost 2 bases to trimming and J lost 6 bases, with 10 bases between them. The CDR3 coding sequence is TGTGCCAGCAGTTTAAAGGCGGGCTCCGGGGAGCTGTTTTTT. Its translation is CASSLKAGSGELFF.

The CDR3 region is CASSLGWGSTDTQYF. The CDR3 nucleotides read TGTGCCAGCAGCTTAGGGTGGGGGAGCACAGATACGCAGTATTTT. The chain is built from TRBV7-2 and TRBJ2-3, with D perhaps TRBD1 or TRBD2 (5 bases each). This CDR3 has 15 residues. CDR1 and CDR2 from the germline V gene are SGHTA and FQGNSA. Trimming shortened V by 1 base and J by 0 bases, and 8 bases separated the two germline ends.

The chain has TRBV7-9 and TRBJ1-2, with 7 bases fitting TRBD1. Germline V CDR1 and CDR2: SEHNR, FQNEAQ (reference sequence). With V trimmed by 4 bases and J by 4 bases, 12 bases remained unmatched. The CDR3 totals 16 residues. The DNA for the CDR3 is TGTGCCAGCAGCTCCACGGACAAGGGGGCTTTCTATGGCTACACCTTC. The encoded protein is CASSSTDKGAFYGYTF.

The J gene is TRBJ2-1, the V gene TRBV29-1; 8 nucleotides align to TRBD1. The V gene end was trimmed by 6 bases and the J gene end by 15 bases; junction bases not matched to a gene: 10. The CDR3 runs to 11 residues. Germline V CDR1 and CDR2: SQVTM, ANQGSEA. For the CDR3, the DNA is TGCAGCGTGGCTGACAGGGGAACTTTGTTCTTC. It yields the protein CSVADRGTLFF.

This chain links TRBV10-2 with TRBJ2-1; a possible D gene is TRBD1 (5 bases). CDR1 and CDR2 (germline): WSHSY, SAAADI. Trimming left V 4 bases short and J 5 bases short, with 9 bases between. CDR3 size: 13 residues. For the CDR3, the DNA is TGCGCCAGCAGTGTACCGGACAACAATGAGCAGTTCTTC. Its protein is CASSVPDNNEQFF.

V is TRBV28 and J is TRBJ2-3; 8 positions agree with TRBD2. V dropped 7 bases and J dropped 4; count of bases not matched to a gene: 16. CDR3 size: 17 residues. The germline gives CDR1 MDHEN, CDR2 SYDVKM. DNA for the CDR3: TGTGCCAGCATTCAACTAGCGGACGGGGAATATGCAGATACGCAGTATTTT. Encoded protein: CASIQLADGEYADTQYF. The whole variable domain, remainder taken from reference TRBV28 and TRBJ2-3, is DVKVTQSSRYLVKRTGEKVFLECVQDMDHENMFWYRQDPGLGLRLIYFSYDVKMKEKGDIPEGYSVSREKKERFSLILESASTNQTSMYLCASIQLADGEYADTQYFGPGTRLTVL.

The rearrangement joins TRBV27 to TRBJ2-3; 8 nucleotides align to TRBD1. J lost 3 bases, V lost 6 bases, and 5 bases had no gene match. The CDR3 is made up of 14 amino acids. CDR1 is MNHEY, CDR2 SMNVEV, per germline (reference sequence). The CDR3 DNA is TGTGCCAGCAGACGACAGGGGCTGACAGATACGCAGTATTTT. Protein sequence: CASRRQGLTDTQYF.

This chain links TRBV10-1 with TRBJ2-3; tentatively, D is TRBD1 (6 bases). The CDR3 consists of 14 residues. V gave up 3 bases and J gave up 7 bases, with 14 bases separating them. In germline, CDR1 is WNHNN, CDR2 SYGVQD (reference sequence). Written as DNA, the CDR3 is TGCGCCAGCAGTGATTCAGGGGCAGAAAATACGCAGTATTTT. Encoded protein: CASSDSGAENTQYF.

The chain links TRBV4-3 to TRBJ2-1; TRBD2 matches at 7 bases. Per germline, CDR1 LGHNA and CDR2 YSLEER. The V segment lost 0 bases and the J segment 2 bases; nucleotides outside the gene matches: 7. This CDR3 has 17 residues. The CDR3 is CASSQEFPSGAYNEQFF. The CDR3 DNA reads TGCGCCAGCAGCCAAGAGTTTCCTAGCGGAGCCTACAATGAGCAGTTCTTC.

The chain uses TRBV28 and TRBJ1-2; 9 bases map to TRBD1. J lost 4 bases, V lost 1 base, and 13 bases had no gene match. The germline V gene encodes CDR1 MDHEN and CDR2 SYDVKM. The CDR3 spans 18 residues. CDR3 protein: CASSLFRDRALSRYGYTF. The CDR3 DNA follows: TGTGCCAGCAGTTTATTTAGGGACAGGGCCCTTTCACGCTATGGCTACACCTTC.

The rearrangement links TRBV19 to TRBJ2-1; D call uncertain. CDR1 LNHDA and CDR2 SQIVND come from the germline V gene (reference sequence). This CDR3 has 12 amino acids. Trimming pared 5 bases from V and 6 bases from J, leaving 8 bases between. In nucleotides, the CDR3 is TGTGCCAGTAGTCTACGTATCAATGAGCAGTTCTTC. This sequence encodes CASSLRINEQFF.

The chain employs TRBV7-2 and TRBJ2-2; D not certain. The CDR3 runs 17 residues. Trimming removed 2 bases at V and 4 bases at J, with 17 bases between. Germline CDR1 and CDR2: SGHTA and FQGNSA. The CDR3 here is CASSLSPLTSATGELFF. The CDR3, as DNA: TGTGCCAGCAGCTTAAGCCCCCTTACGAGTGCCACCGGGGAGCTGTTTTTT.

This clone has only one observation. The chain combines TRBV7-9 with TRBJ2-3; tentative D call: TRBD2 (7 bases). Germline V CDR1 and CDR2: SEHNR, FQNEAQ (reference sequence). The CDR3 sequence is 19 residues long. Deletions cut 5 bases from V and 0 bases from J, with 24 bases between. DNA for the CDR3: TGTGCCAGCAGCCTAAGATCGCGGGAGAGAGGGGGTAGCACAGATACGCAGTATTTT. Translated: CASSLRSRERGGSTDTQYF.

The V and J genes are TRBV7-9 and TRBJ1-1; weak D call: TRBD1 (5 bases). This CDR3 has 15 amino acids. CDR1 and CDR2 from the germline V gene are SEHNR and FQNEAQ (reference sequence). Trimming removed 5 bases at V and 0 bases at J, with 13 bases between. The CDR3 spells CASSPRQLMNTEAFF. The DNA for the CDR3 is TGTGCCAGCAGCCCAAGACAGCTTATGAACACTGAAGCTTTCTTT.

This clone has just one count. The CDR3 region is CASSGLIGFRGYTF. CDR3 in DNA: TGTGCCAGCAGCGGCCTTATTGGTTTTCGTGGCTACACCTTC. This chain links TRBV7-9 with TRBJ1-2; no firm D call. Germline lookup yields CDR1 SEHNR and CDR2 FQNEAQ (reference sequence). With 5 bases removed from V and 7 bases from J, the gap between germline ends came to 17 bases. The CDR3 is 14 amino acids.

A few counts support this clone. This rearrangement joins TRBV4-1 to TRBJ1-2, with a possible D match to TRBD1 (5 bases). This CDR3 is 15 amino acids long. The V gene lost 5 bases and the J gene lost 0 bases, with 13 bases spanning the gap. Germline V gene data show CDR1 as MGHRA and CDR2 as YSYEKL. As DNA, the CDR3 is TGCGCCAGCAGCGCACTTGGGGCTACTAACTATGGCTACACCTTC. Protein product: CASSALGATNYGYTF.

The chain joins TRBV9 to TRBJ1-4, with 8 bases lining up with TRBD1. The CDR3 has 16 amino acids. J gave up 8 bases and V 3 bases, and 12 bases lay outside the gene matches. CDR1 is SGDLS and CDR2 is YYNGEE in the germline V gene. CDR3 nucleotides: TGTGCCAGCAGCGGGCTTCCAGGGGGCCTCGGCGAAAAACTGTTTTTT. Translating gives CASSGLPGGLGEKLFF.